This TCR beta chain was identified during a study of T cell therapy after organ transplantation. Turning to the study itself: Of about ten patients, eight responded clinically and two did not.

By proportion, this clone is medium-sized. What it binds is unknown. The data were produced by immunoSEQ multiplex PCR, yet TCRdb's version contains in-frame clones alone and is incomplete. The data contain several thousand clones, around 70% of them seen just once; the ten biggest clones take up 25% to 35%. Per germline, CDR1 SGHDN and CDR2 FVKESK. The CDR3 is made up of 15 amino acids. V trimming: 6 bases; J trimming: 2 bases; junction bases outside the gene matches: 4. Study-wide results and caveats: Minimal repertoire change after therapy followed marked pretherapy expansions in nonresponders.

As for time point: 4-8 weeks after completion of therapy. Patients were solid-organ transplant recipients with drug-resistant or recurrent cytomegalovirus. The receptor's source is a human patient who had received a solid organ transplant and had CMV disease. The graft donor may account for some of the T cells. The V call is TRBV14, the J call TRBJ2-1; 10 nucleotides align to TRBD2. Sequenced here: CD8+ T cells from blood, sampled after autologous CMV-specific T cell therapy. This CDR3 reads CASSLGLAAYNEQFF. The CDR3 bases are TGTGCCAGCAGTCTCGGACTAGCGGCCTACAATGAGCAGTTCTTC. The variable domain in full, with the rest retrieved from reference TRBV14 and TRBJ2-1, is EAGVTQFPSHSVIEKGQTVTLRCDPISGHDNLYWYRRVMGKEIKFLLHFVKESKQDESGMPNNRFLAERTGGTYSTLKVQPAELEDSGVYFCASSLGLAAYNEQFFGPGTRLTVL.